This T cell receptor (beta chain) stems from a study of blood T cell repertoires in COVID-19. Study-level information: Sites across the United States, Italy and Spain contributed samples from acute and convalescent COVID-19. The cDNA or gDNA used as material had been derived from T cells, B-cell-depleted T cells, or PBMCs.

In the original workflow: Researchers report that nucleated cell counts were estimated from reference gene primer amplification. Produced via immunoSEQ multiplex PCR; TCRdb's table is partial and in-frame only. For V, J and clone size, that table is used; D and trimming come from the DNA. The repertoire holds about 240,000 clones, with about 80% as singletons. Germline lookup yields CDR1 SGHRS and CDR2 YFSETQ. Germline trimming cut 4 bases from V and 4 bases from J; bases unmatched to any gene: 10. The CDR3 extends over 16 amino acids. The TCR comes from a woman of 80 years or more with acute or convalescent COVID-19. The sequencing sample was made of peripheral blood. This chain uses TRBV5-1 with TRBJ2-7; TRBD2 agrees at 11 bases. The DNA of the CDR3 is TGCGCCAGCAGCATACTAGCGGGGGATACCTCTTACGAGCAGTACTTC. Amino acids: CASSILAGDTSYEQYF.